The source of this T cell receptor (beta chain) is a study of blood T cell repertoires in COVID-19. TCRdb's table, derived via immunoSEQ multiplex PCR, lists solely in-frame clones and lacks some. The sample records 100,000 to 150,000 clones, 65% to 90% being singletons. Sequencing used peripheral blood. The receptor was derived from a man older than 75 with active or convalescent COVID-19.

The CDR3 bases are TGTGCCATCAGACAGGGTCCTAACTATGGCTACACCTTC. Its translation: CAIRQGPNYGYTF. The chain employs TRBV10-3 and TRBJ1-2; D possibly corresponds to TRBD1 (6 bases). CDR3 length equals 13 residues. Per the germline V gene, CDR1 is ENHRY and CDR2 is SYGVKD. Trimming removed 6 bases at V and 0 bases at J, with 8 bases between.